The T cell receptor beta chain described here comes from a study of CD8 T cells in Susac syndrome. Study-wide results and caveats: CD4+ T cell repertoires in Susac syndrome lacked clonal expansion.

Random hexamers were used to reverse transcribe the RNA input (roughly 0.5 to 1 ug). In TCRdb, the immunoSEQ multiplex PCR reads were re-called with MiXCR into one record per CDR3 protein. This repertoire shows 200,000 to 250,000 distinct CDR3 sequences, around 93% found once; its top ten account for 0.15% to 0.2%. As concerns this clonotype: Its antigen is currently unknown.

What was sequenced was CD4+ T cells from PBMCs. The source is a human donor with Susac syndrome.

The CDR3 DNA is TGTGCCACCAGTGATTTGCGCCTAGCTAACGAGCAGTACTTC. This gives the protein CATSDLRLANEQYF. This rearrangement joins TRBV24-1 to TRBJ2-7; maybe TRBD2 (5 bases). Germline V gives CDR1 KGHDR, CDR2 SFDVKD. CDR3 size: 14 residues. Trimming left V 0 bases short and J 5 bases short, with 10 bases between.